Below, 25 T cell receptor beta chains from the same sample are listed, as sequenced in a study of blood T cells in healthy people across ages. A second PCR of about 7 to 11 cycles used a sample-barcoded 5' primer and a J-beta primer mix. Via MiXCR, TCRdb re-called the 5' RACE reads, giving one row per CDR3 protein. The data contain roughly 1.6 million distinct CDR3 sequences, 30% to 40% of them singletons. Sequenced material: blood. The source of these receptors is a woman aged 30 to 39 in good health.

The V call is TRBV10-3, the J call TRBJ2-3, with D tentatively TRBD2 (7 bases). From germline, CDR1 is ENHRY and CDR2 SYGVKD. The CDR3 is made up of 13 amino acids. The V end was cut by 5 bases, the J end by 2 bases, with 8 bases between. The CDR3 reads CAISRGATDTQYF. CDR3 sequence (DNA): TGTGCCATCAGTCGGGGGGCCACAGATACGCAGTATTTT.

The J gene is TRBJ1-1, the V gene TRBV27; D call uncertain. The V end was cut by 6 bases, the J end by 5 bases, with 10 bases between. The germline V gene encodes CDR1 MNHEY and CDR2 SMNVEV (reference sequence). The CDR3 length is 12 residues. In DNA form, the CDR3 reads TGTGCCAGCAGATTCCTCGGGACTGAAGCTTTCTTT. This sequence encodes CASRFLGTEAFF.

This clonotype was detected a few times. V is TRBV20-1 and J is TRBJ2-7; 8 bases line up with TRBD1. The CDR3 is made up of 15 amino acids. J gave up 3 bases and V 3 bases, and 10 bases lay outside the gene matches. CDR1 is DFQATT, CDR2 SNEGSKA, per germline (reference sequence). In nucleotides, the CDR3 is TGCAGTGCTAGGACAGGGGCCTTCGTCCTCTACGAGCAGTACTTC. Its translation: CSARTGAFVLYEQYF.

This clonotype was observed a handful of times. The junction departs from the called germline gene at one end, perhaps through a read error. The chain uses TRBV20-1 and TRBJ2-1; 12 bases line up with TRBD1. Per germline, CDR1 DFQATT and CDR2 SNEGSKA (reference sequence). This CDR3 comprises 15 residues. CDR3 protein: CNARDFGTGGSEQFF. The DNA for the CDR3 is TGCAATGCTAGAGATTTTGGGACAGGGGGCTCTGAGCAGTTCTTC.

Worth noting for this clonotype: Given a much more abundant clone one base away, this may be a read error. The chain couples TRBV5-1 to TRBJ2-6; possible D gene TRBD1, 5 bases. CDR3 length: 15 residues. Germline V lookup: CDR1 SGHRS, CDR2 YFSETQ. This chain's CDR3 is CASSLEGYGANVRTF. Here the CDR3 DNA reads TGCGCCAGCAGCTTGGAGGGTTATGGGGCCAACGTCCGGACTTTC.

The rearrangement joins TRBV15 to TRBJ1-2; possibly TRBD1 for D (5 bases). Germline V gene sequence: CDR1 LNHNV, CDR2 YYDKDF (reference sequence). The CDR3 totals 14 residues. The ends were cut back, 1 base at V and 12 bases at J, with 18 bases in the middle. CDR3 in DNA: TGTGCCACCAGCAGAGGGGAGGGGTCCAGCGGCCACACCTTC. Protein: CATSRGEGSSGHTF.

The CDR3 DNA reads TGTGCCAGCAGCGTACGTGACAGCTCTGGAAACACCATATATTTT. As protein: CASSVRDSSGNTIYF. The chain employs TRBV9 and TRBJ1-3, with D perhaps matching TRBD1 (5 bases). The CDR3 covers 15 residues. Germline V gene data show CDR1 as SGDLS and CDR2 as YYNGEE. Trimming shortened V by 1 base and J by 0 bases, and 8 bases separated the two germline ends.

This clonotype was found many times. V usage is TRBV20-1 and J usage is TRBJ2-7, with D hard to call. The CDR3 has 12 amino acids. Germline assignment: CDR1 DFQATT and CDR2 SNEGSKA (reference sequence). V was cut by 1 base and J by 2 bases, with 6 bases left in between. CDR3 region: CSARGGTYEQYF. DNA of the CDR3: TGCAGTGCTAGAGGGGGAACCTACGAGCAGTACTTC.

V usage is TRBV20-1 and J usage is TRBJ2-1; tentatively, D is TRBD1 (6 bases). The CDR3 runs to 12 residues. CDR1 is DFQATT, CDR2 SNEGSKA, per germline (reference sequence). The CDR3 protein is CTVGARYNEQFF. CDR3 bases: TGCACCGTGGGGGCGCGTTACAATGAGCAGTTCTTC.

This clonotype was seen a handful of times. This chain connects TRBV27 to TRBJ2-7; TRBD2 matches at 8 bases. The V gene end was trimmed by 0 bases and the J gene end by 3 bases; junction bases not matched to a gene: 7. The CDR3 totals 16 residues. Germline V CDR1 and CDR2: MNHEY, SMNVEV (reference sequence). CDR3 bases: TGTGCCAGCAGTTTATCAGGTAGCGGGATTGTCTACGAGCAGTACTTC. The encoded protein is CASSLSGSGIVYEQYF.

This clonotype was detected only a few times. The chain combines TRBV9 with TRBJ2-1; D could derive from TRBD1 or TRBD2 (5 bases each). Germline CDR1 reads SGDLS; CDR2 reads YYNGEE. With 6 bases removed from V and 7 bases from J, the gap between germline ends came to 17 bases. This CDR3 has 14 amino acids. Here the CDR3 reads CASNVHGTNNEQFF. Here the CDR3 DNA reads TGTGCCAGCAACGTCCATGGGACCAATAATGAGCAGTTCTTC.

The chain has TRBV11-2 and TRBJ2-4, with 10 bases identical to TRBD2. Germline-derived CDR1 and CDR2 are SGHAT and FQNNGV. The CDR3 loop spans 17 amino acids. Unmatched junction bases numbered 16, after V lost 1 base and J lost 13 bases. CDR3 sequence (DNA): TGTGCCAGCAGCTTAGCCCCAGCGGGGGGGCCGACGGATGAGCAGTACTTC. It yields the protein CASSLAPAGGPTDEQYF.

In regard to this clonotype: A much bigger clone sits one base away, suggesting this may be a read error. The J gene is TRBJ2-3, the V gene TRBV3-1; D remains unclear. Germline-derived CDR1 and CDR2 are LGHDT and YNNKEL (reference sequence). Between the trimmed V and J ends, which lost 2 bases and 5 bases, there was a span of 8 bases. The CDR3 is made up of 13 amino acids. Written as DNA, the CDR3 is TGTGCCAGCAGCCAAAGGCTAGGAGATACGCAGTATTTT. Protein: CASSQRLGDTQYF.

This clonotype was detected once. The V and J genes are TRBV21-1 and TRBJ1-1. TRBV21-1 is recorded as a pseudogene. The CDR3 has 17 residues. As DNA, the CDR3 is TGTGCCAGGAGGAAGAAGATTCCTTCATCAGCGAACACTGAAGCTTTCTTT. Translated: CARRKKIPSSANTEAFF.

This clonotype has more than one count but fewer than ten. The chain employs TRBV20-1 and TRBJ1-2, with no clear D. Germline V gene sequence: CDR1 DFQATT, CDR2 SNEGSKA (reference sequence). The CDR3 extends over 14 amino acids. Between the trimmed V and J ends, which lost 1 base and 3 bases, there was a span of 12 bases. The CDR3, as DNA: TGCAGTGCTAGAGCTCTTCCCCGGGACTATGGCTACACCTTC. Its translation: CSARALPRDYGYTF.

The V call is TRBV5-1, the J call TRBJ2-7; 8 bases match TRBD2. The CDR3 spans 17 residues. Germline-derived CDR1 and CDR2 are SGHRS and YFSETQ. After removal of 0 bases from V and 3 bases from J, the junction contained 11 bases not matched to a gene. As DNA, the CDR3 is TGCGCCAGCAGCTTGGCGAGTGTTTCGGGAGGGTTCTACGAGCAGTACTTC. Residues: CASSLASVSGGFYEQYF.

The genes are TRBV6-1 and TRBJ2-3; D is undetermined. This CDR3 comprises 14 residues. CDR1 is MNHNS, CDR2 SASEGT, per germline. V lost 4 bases and J lost 8, with 16 bases in between. The CDR3 here is CASSGFLSTTTQYF. The CDR3 coding sequence is TGTGCCAGCAGTGGATTCCTGAGTACGACTACGCAGTATTTT.

The chain employs TRBV29-1 and TRBJ1-1; no firm D call. V was trimmed by 6 bases and J by 4 bases, leaving 9 bases between them. The CDR3 has 11 amino acids. Germline lookup yields CDR1 SQVTM and CDR2 ANQGSEA. Here the CDR3 DNA reads TGCAGCGTATCGATAGCCACTGAAGCTTTCTTT. It is translated as CSVSIATEAFF.

The chain links TRBV7-3 to TRBJ1-3; D gene unclear. The V gene lost 0 bases and the J gene lost 0 bases, with 6 bases spanning the gap. The CDR3 sequence is 15 residues long. Germline assignment: CDR1 SGHTA and CDR2 FQGTGA. The CDR3 here is CASSLTGRSGNTIYF. In nucleotides, the CDR3 is TGTGCCAGCAGCTTAACAGGACGCTCTGGAAACACCATATATTTT.

V and J are TRBV6-7 and TRBJ1-2; D is perhaps TRBD1 (5 bases). TRBV6-7 is reported as an ORF; its role is uncertain. V shed 2 bases and J shed 2 bases, with 12 bases lying between them. CDR3 length equals 15 residues. The CDR3 reads CASSYVREKNYGYTF. The CDR3 DNA is TGTGCCAGCAGTTACGTCAGGGAAAAAAACTATGGCTACACCTTC.

This clonotype has a handful of counts. This chain joins TRBV6-1 and TRBJ2-7, with 9 bases matching TRBD2. Trimming cost V 1 base and J 7 bases; bases outside gene matches: 14. CDR3 length: 17 amino acids. The germline V gene encodes CDR1 MNHNS and CDR2 SASEGT. CDR3: CASSEDLLAGALGEQYF. DNA of the CDR3: TGTGCCAGCAGTGAAGACCTCTTAGCGGGAGCCCTGGGGGAGCAGTACTTC.

This clonotype has only a few counts. V and J are TRBV11-1 and TRBJ2-1; perhaps TRBD2 as D (5 bases). V was cut by 3 bases and J by 8 bases, with 23 bases left in between. This CDR3 has 17 residues. The V gene's germline CDR1 is SGHAT and CDR2 FQDESV (reference sequence). The CDR3 loop is CASSFRGERKGSDEQFF. For the CDR3, the DNA is TGTGCCAGCAGCTTCCGGGGAGAACGGAAAGGGTCCGATGAGCAGTTCTTC.

The V and J genes are TRBV10-1 and TRBJ2-2, with 7 nucleotides matching TRBD1. In germline, CDR1 is WNHNN, CDR2 SYGVQD (reference sequence). J gave up 3 bases and V 4 bases, and 11 bases lay outside the gene matches. The length of the CDR3 is 17 residues. CDR3 region: CASSGPVRGQYTGELFF. In DNA, the CDR3 is TGCGCCAGCAGTGGACCCGTGAGGGGGCAGTACACCGGGGAGCTGTTTTTT.

This clonotype was counted between two and nine times. The CDR3 nucleotides are TGTGCCAGCAGGACAGGGGAACATAATTCACCCCTCCACTTT. Translation: CASRTGEHNSPLHF. This sequence joins TRBV7-9 and TRBJ1-6; 8 bases match TRBD1. CDR3 length: 14 amino acids. Per germline, CDR1 SEHNR and CDR2 FQNEAQ (reference sequence). V was clipped by 6 bases and J by 5 bases; unmatched bases: 3. The full variable domain, its missing parts supplied by reference TRBV7-9 and TRBJ1-6, is DTGVSQNPRHKITKRGQNVTFRCDPISEHNRLYWYRQTLGQGPEFLTYFQNEAQLEKSRLLSDRFSAERPKGSFSTLEIQRTEQGDSAMYLCASRTGEHNSPLHFGNGTRLTVT.

There are a few counts of this clonotype. The V gene is TRBV6-1, the J gene TRBJ1-2; D gene uncertain. Germline V gene sequence: CDR1 MNHNS, CDR2 SASEGT. The length of the CDR3 is 14 residues. Trimming shortened V by 2 bases and J by 6 bases, and 13 bases separated the two germline ends. The CDR3 DNA reads TGTGCCAGCAGTGAAACCCCCCTCTCCAATGGCTACACCTTC. It yields the protein CASSETPLSNGYTF.